The 30 T cell receptor beta chains below were found in one sample sequenced in a study of blood T cell repertoires in COVID-19. The table came from immunoSEQ multiplex PCR; TCRdb's copy has only in-frame clones and leaves some out. The table shows some 410,000 clones, with roughly 90% occurring only once. Sequencing was carried out using PBMCs or T cells enriched from blood (not recorded which). Receptors were obtained from a woman younger than 45 with acute COVID-19.

This chain links TRBV3-1 (or the pseudogene TRBV3-2) with TRBJ1-1, with a tentative D call TRBD1 (5 bases). Deletions cut 5 bases from V and 0 bases from J, with 16 bases between. This CDR3 comprises 16 residues. CDR1 LGHDT and CDR2 YNNKEL come from the germline V gene (reference sequence). The CDR3 reads CASSKQAPLMNTEAFF. The CDR3 bases are TGTGCCAGCAGCAAACAGGCACCCCTCATGAACACTGAAGCTTTCTTT.

The chain couples TRBV2 to TRBJ1-5; D is unresolved. V was shortened by 8 bases and J by 0 bases, with 8 bases between the two germline ends. Germline V CDR1 and CDR2: SNHLY, FYNNEI. This CDR3 has 13 residues. This CDR3 reads CASAGPSNQPQHF. CDR3 DNA sequence: TGTGCCAGCGCAGGTCCTAGCAATCAGCCCCAGCATTTT.

V usage is TRBV6-4 and J usage is TRBJ2-7, with D uncertain. Germline V CDR1 and CDR2: MRHNA, SNTAGT. Trimming took 3 bases from V and 0 from J, leaving 6 bases between them. The CDR3 is 13 residues long. This CDR3 is CASSEGPSYEQYF. The CDR3 DNA sequence: TGTGCCAGCAGTGAGGGCCCCTCCTACGAGCAGTACTTC.

A single count supports this clone. J is TRBJ1-1 and V is TRBV5-1, with D possibly being TRBD1 (5 bases). The CDR3 length is 15 residues. V lost 3 bases to trimming and J lost 1 base, with 13 bases between them. CDR1 is SGHRS, CDR2 YFSETQ, per germline. Written as DNA, the CDR3 is TGCGCCAGCAGCTCCCTCTTAGGGGAGAACACTGAAGCTTTCTTT. This codes for CASSSLLGENTEAFF.

This chain joins TRBV18 and TRBJ2-1, with 9 bases lining up with TRBD1. The V gene end was trimmed by 1 base and the J gene end by 3 bases; junction bases not matched to a gene: 1. The CDR3 has 15 amino acids. CDR1 and CDR2 (germline): KGHSH, LQKENI. The CDR3 DNA sequence: TGTGCCAGCTCACCACAGGGACAGGGCTACAATGAGCAGTTCTTC. It encodes CASSPQGQGYNEQFF. Drawing the rest from reference TRBV18 and TRBJ2-1, the complete variable domain is NAGVMQNPRHLVRRRGQEARLRCSPMKGHSHVYWYRQLPEEGLKFMVYLQKENIIDESGMPKERFSAEFPKEGPSILRIQQVVRGDSAAYFCASSPQGQGYNEQFFGPGTRLTVL.

In regard to this clone: Different DNA sequences within this sample yield the same CDR3. The rearrangement links TRBV19 to TRBJ2-2; TRBD1 matches at 7 bases. Germline V lookup: CDR1 LNHDA, CDR2 SQIVND (reference sequence). Trimming at V came to 3 bases and at J to 2 bases, leaving 6 bases not matched to a gene. The CDR3 is made up of 16 amino acids. CDR3 DNA sequence: TGTGCCAGTAGTATCTTCGGGACAGCAAACACCGGGGAGCTGTTTTTT. The encoded protein is CASSIFGTANTGELFF.

The genes are TRBV5-8 and TRBJ1-1; D remains unclear. The CDR3 runs to 13 residues. Deletions cut 0 bases from V and 4 bases from J, with 7 bases between. Per germline, CDR1 SGHTS and CDR2 YDEGEE. For the CDR3, the DNA is TGTGCCAGCAGCTTGGCAGATCGCACTGAAGCTTTCTTT. Encoded protein: CASSLADRTEAFF. Based on the CDR3 plus reference TRBV5-8 and TRBJ1-1, the full variable domain is EAGVTQSPTHLIKTRGQQATLRCSPISGHTSVYWYQQALGLGLQFLLWYDEGEERNRGNFPPRFSGRQFPNYSSELNVNALELEDSALYLCASSLADRTEAFFGQGTRLTVV.

The chain has TRBV9 and TRBJ2-7, with 8 bases that match TRBD2. Germline CDR1 reads SGDLS; CDR2 reads YYNGEE. V gave up 0 bases and J gave up 1 base; unmatched junction bases: 9. This CDR3 spans 17 amino acids. The CDR3 bases are TGTGCCAGCAGCGTAGCGGGTAGCGGGGCTTCTTCCTACGAGCAGTACTTC. Translated, it gives CASSVAGSGASSYEQYF.

CDR3 bases: TGTGCCAGCAGCTCCTCTGGGAGGGATACGCAGTATTTT. Amino acids: CASSSSGRDTQYF. J is TRBJ2-3 and V is TRBV9, with D possibly being TRBD2 (6 bases). From germline, CDR1 is SGDLS and CDR2 YYNGEE. The length of the CDR3 is 13 residues. The germline V and J ends were trimmed by 4 bases and 6 bases, with 12 bases remaining between them.

This rearrangement joins TRBV24-1 to TRBJ2-1, with TRBD1 matching over 7 bases. Germline lookup yields CDR1 KGHDR and CDR2 SFDVKD. J gave up 0 bases and V 9 bases, and 10 bases lay outside the gene matches. This CDR3 spans 16 amino acids. This chain's CDR3 is CATQTTGPLSYNEQFF. CDR3 coding DNA: TGTGCCACCCAGACGACAGGGCCACTCTCCTACAATGAGCAGTTCTTC.

The chain joins TRBV9 to TRBJ1-6, with no clear D. The germline V gene encodes CDR1 SGDLS and CDR2 YYNGEE. The CDR3 is 14 residues long. V was trimmed by 4 bases and J by 13 bases, leaving 18 bases between them. CDR3 protein: CASSTSDGFGPLHF. CDR3 DNA sequence: TGTGCCAGCAGCACCTCCGACGGGTTCGGCCCCCTCCACTTT.

The V gene is TRBV7-3, the J gene TRBJ2-1; 10 bases map to TRBD1. Unmatched junction bases numbered 4, after V lost 5 bases and J lost 6 bases. CDR1 SGHTA and CDR2 FQGTGA come from the germline V gene. The length of the CDR3 is 14 residues. CDR3 sequence: CASSHGQGGNEQFF. The CDR3 DNA follows: TGTGCCAGCAGCCACGGACAGGGGGGCAATGAGCAGTTCTTC.

The chain links TRBV9 to TRBJ2-2; D possibly corresponds to TRBD1 (6 bases). CDR1 is SGDLS and CDR2 is YYNGEE in the germline V gene. Deletions cut 0 bases from V and 6 bases from J, with 12 bases between. The CDR3 covers 15 residues. The CDR3 sequence is CASSVAPGDPGELFF. As DNA, the CDR3 is TGTGCCAGCAGCGTAGCGCCAGGGGACCCCGGGGAGCTGTTTTTT.

The chain carries TRBV27 and TRBJ1-1; D gene unclear. Germline CDR1 MNHEY, CDR2 SMNVEV (reference sequence). The V end was cut by 4 bases, the J end by 5 bases, with 17 bases between. CDR3 length: 15 amino acids. This chain's CDR3 is CASSSPSWGGTEAFF. For the CDR3, the DNA is TGTGCCAGCAGTTCCCCAAGTTGGGGAGGAACTGAAGCTTTCTTT.

The chain uses TRBV9 and TRBJ2-2, with D perhaps matching TRBD1 (5 bases). Trimming removed 4 bases from V and 4 bases from J, with 14 bases in between. CDR1 and CDR2 (germline): SGDLS, YYNGEE. CDR3 length equals 15 residues. The chain's CDR3 is CASSLKTDITGELFF. The CDR3 nucleotides are TGTGCCAGCAGCTTGAAGACAGACATCACCGGGGAGCTGTTTTTT.

The rearrangement links TRBV6-4 to TRBJ1-5; D uncertain. The length of the CDR3 is 14 residues. The germline V gene encodes CDR1 MRHNA and CDR2 SNTAGT. V was trimmed by 5 bases and J by 2 bases, leaving 10 bases between them. CDR3 DNA: TGTGCCAGCAGTCCTAATAGCCGCAATCAGCCCCAGCATTTT. Translated: CASSPNSRNQPQHF.

V gene TRBV7-2 combines with J gene TRBJ1-5; no firm D call. Germline V gives CDR1 SGHTA, CDR2 FQGNSA. The CDR3 runs 13 residues. V was trimmed by 11 bases and J by 0 bases, leaving 11 bases between them. The CDR3 nucleotides read TGTGCCCCTCGCGGATATAGCAATCAGCCCCAGCATTTT. Its translation: CAPRGYSNQPQHF.

The rearrangement joins TRBV7-9 to TRBJ1-5; no clear D. V lost 1 base and J lost 4, with 8 bases in between. Looked up from germline, CDR1 is SEHNR and CDR2 is FQNEAQ (reference sequence). This CDR3 contains 14 residues. The CDR3 spells CASSLGQVNQPQHF. In DNA, the CDR3 is TGTGCCAGCAGCTTAGGCCAGGTAAATCAGCCCCAGCATTTT.

The V call is TRBV5-1, the J call TRBJ1-1; D ambiguous. This CDR3 region has 15 residues. Trimming removed 0 bases at V and 0 bases at J, with 9 bases between. CDR1 is SGHRS and CDR2 is YFSETQ in the germline V gene. The CDR3 DNA sequence: TGCGCCAGCAGCTTGGAGAACACCCTGAACACTGAAGCTTTCTTT. Its protein product is CASSLENTLNTEAFF.

The V gene is TRBV7-2, the J gene TRBJ1-6; possible D gene TRBD1, 6 bases. Germline V gene lookup returns CDR1 SGHTA and CDR2 FQGNSA. The germline V and J ends were trimmed by 5 bases and 7 bases, with 15 bases remaining between them. The CDR3 sequence is 15 residues long. The CDR3 sequence is CASSSNRVRNSPLHF. The CDR3 coding sequence is TGTGCCAGCAGCAGCAACAGGGTGCGGAATTCACCCCTCCACTTT.

V gene TRBV12-5 combines with J gene TRBJ1-3; no clear D gene. CDR3 length equals 10 residues. The germline gives CDR1 LGHNT, CDR2 FRNRAP. Trimming left V 7 bases short and J 4 bases short, with 2 bases between. The chain's CDR3 is CASAGNTIYF. CDR3 DNA: TGTGCTAGTGCGGGAAACACCATATATTTT.

J is TRBJ1-6 and V is TRBV7-8; D call uncertain. Trimming pared 5 bases from V and 10 bases from J, leaving 15 bases between. Germline CDR1 SGHVS, CDR2 FQNEAQ. The CDR3 runs 14 residues. Here the CDR3 DNA reads TGTGCCAGCAGCCCACCCCAGGAAAGATCACCCCTCCACTTT. Translated, it gives CASSPPQERSPLHF.

Here the CDR3 reads CASSQDSYEQYF. For the CDR3, the DNA is TGTGCCAGCAGCCAGGACAGTTACGAGCAGTACTTC. The chain carries TRBV4-2 and TRBJ2-7; a weak D match, TRBD1 (6 bases). The germline V gene encodes CDR1 LGHNA and CDR2 YNFKEQ. This CDR3 has 12 amino acids. The germline V and J ends were trimmed by 3 bases and 4 bases, with 7 bases remaining between them.

The chain combines TRBV6-6 with TRBJ2-7, with D maybe TRBD2 (5 bases). Germline CDR1 MNHNY, CDR2 SVGAGI (reference sequence). Deletions cut 5 bases from V and 1 base from J, with 24 bases between. This CDR3 is 18 amino acids long. CDR3 amino acids: CASSQQWAGLNPSYEQYF. The CDR3 DNA reads as TGTGCCAGCAGTCAACAATGGGCAGGACTTAACCCTTCCTACGAGCAGTACTTC.

This clone was found once. V usage is TRBV2 and J usage is TRBJ2-7; 9 bases agree with TRBD1. From germline, CDR1 is SNHLY and CDR2 FYNNEI. Trimming removed 3 bases from V and 2 bases from J; junction bases left unmatched: 5. The CDR3 runs to 15 residues. The CDR3 here is CASSERQGGTYEQYF. CDR3 nucleotide sequence: TGTGCCAGCAGTGAGAGACAGGGGGGAACCTACGAGCAGTACTTC.

The chain links TRBV24-1 to TRBJ2-6, with TRBD1 matching 7 bases. The CDR3 is 16 residues long. Germline-derived CDR1 and CDR2 are KGHDR and SFDVKD. V gave up 9 bases and J gave up 0 bases; unmatched junction bases: 7. The CDR3 protein is CATSGTVFSGANVLTF. The CDR3 DNA follows: TGTGCCACCTCCGGGACAGTCTTCTCTGGGGCCAACGTCCTGACTTTC.

The CDR3 DNA sequence: TGCGCCAGCAGCTTGCAGGGCTCCTATAATTCACCCCTCCACTTT. This codes for CASSLQGSYNSPLHF. J is TRBJ1-6 and V is TRBV5-1; tentatively, D is TRBD1 (5 bases). The CDR3 spans 15 residues. The V gene lost 1 base and the J gene lost 0 bases, with 5 bases spanning the gap. Germline V gives CDR1 SGHRS, CDR2 YFSETQ.

This clone was recorded once. The chain uses TRBV18 and TRBJ1-3; D is unresolved. The CDR3 has 16 amino acids. Germline values: CDR1 KGHSH, CDR2 LQKENI. V was clipped by 0 bases and J by 0 bases, with 9 bases between them. The CDR3 nucleotides are TGTGCCAGCTCACCACCATCACAGACCTCTGGAAACACCATATATTTT. Residues: CASSPPSQTSGNTIYF.

In DNA, the CDR3 is TGTGCCAGCAGCGTAAGGGGGTTCGGCACTGAAGCTTTCTTT. It translates to CASSVRGFGTEAFF. This chain links TRBV9 with TRBJ1-1; weak D call: TRBD1 (6 bases). V was shortened by 1 base and J by 4 bases, with 11 bases between the two germline ends. The germline V gene encodes CDR1 SGDLS and CDR2 YYNGEE. This CDR3 spans 14 amino acids. The complete variable domain, with remaining parts taken from reference TRBV9 and TRBJ1-1, reads DSGVTQTPKHLITATGQRVTLRCSPRSGDLSVYWYQQSLDQGLQFLIQYYNGEERAKGNILERFSAQQFPDLHSELNLSSLELGDSALYFCASSVRGFGTEAFFGQGTRLTVV.

The V call is TRBV6-5, the J call TRBJ2-7; tentative D call: TRBD1 (6 bases). Looked up from germline, CDR1 is MNHEY and CDR2 is SVGAGI. This CDR3 comprises 11 residues. V dropped 7 bases and J dropped 6 bases, with 10 bases sitting between them. This chain's CDR3 is CASMSRGEQYF. The CDR3 nucleotides are TGTGCCAGCATGAGCAGGGGCGAGCAGTACTTC.